Listed below are T cell receptor beta chains from one sample, sequenced in a study of blood T cells in healthy people across ages. TCRdb re-called the 5' RACE reads with MiXCR, one entry per CDR3 protein. The sample includes some 1,500,000 distinct CDR3 sequences, under 55% of them seen just once. The sample taken for sequencing was blood. The receptor set was obtained from a woman between 18 and 30 years old in good health. Both conserved end residues are part of each CDR3. A D gene is named only where the DNA matches it firmly. Clone size is not always given. Where it is, it says once, few, many or a class for expanded clones.

CDR3nt	CDR3aa	v_gene	j_gene	d_gene	abundance
TGTGCCAGCAGCTCAACGGCGGCTAACTATGGCTACACCTTC	CASSSTAANYGYTF	TRBV7-9	TRBJ1-2	NA	many
TGTGCCAGCAGGGGACCCGGGGTCGGGGAGCTGTTTTTT	CASRGPGVGELFF	TRBV7-2	TRBJ2-2	NA	NA
TGCAGCCTTCAAGGCAGTTTGAACACTGAAGCTTTCTTT	CSLQGSLNTEAFF	TRBV29-1	TRBJ1-1	NA	NA
TGCAGTGCTAGAGGCAGGGGCATCTATGGCCACACCTTC	CSARGRGIYGHTF	TRBV20-1	TRBJ1-2	NA	NA
TGTGCCAGCAGGACCTATAATCAGCCCCAGCATTTT	CASRTYNQPQHF	TRBV21-1	TRBJ1-5	NA	NA
TGTGCCAGCAGAATGGTGAGCGGGGGTCTTGATGAGCAGTACTTC	CASRMVSGGLDEQYF	TRBV6-5	TRBJ2-5	TRBD2	NA
TGTGCCAGCAGGAGAACAGGGATTGAGACCCAGTACTTC	CASRRTGIETQYF	TRBV7-2	TRBJ2-5	NA	NA
TGCGCCAGCAGCTTTGGGGCCGACGAGCAGTACTTC	CASSFGADEQYF	TRBV5-1	TRBJ2-7	NA	many
TGTGCTAGGCTGGACAGGGGTGGCAATCAGCCCCAGCATTTT	CARLDRGGNQPQHF	TRBV12-5	TRBJ1-5	TRBD1	few
TGTGCCAGCAGTCCCAGGACGACGGGACACCCCTACGAGCAGTACTTC	CASSPRTTGHPYEQYF	TRBV12-3/TRBV12-4	TRBJ2-7	NA	few
TGCAGTGCTAGTGTCTCCTTCTACGAGCAGTACTTC	CSASVSFYEQYF	TRBV20-1	TRBJ2-7	NA	NA
TGCGCCAGCAGCACCTCCGACGGGTTCTATAATTCACCCCTCCACTTT	CASSTSDGFYNSPLHF	TRBV4-1	TRBJ1-6	NA	NA
TGTGCCAGCAGTCCCGACTTAAGGGTTGGCTATGGCTACACCTTC	CASSPDLRVGYGYTF	TRBV12-3/TRBV12-4	TRBJ1-2	NA	NA